These 8 T cell receptor beta chains originate from one sample sequenced in a study of shared clonotypes between healthy human individuals. Repertoires were generated with immunoSEQ multiplex PCR, while TCRdb's copy carries only in-frame clones and drops some. Here the sample spans more than 2 million clones, approximately 95% being singletons. Sequencing was performed on naive CD4+ T cells sorted from blood. As for subset: CD45RA+ positively selected. These receptors were taken from a man between 18 and 35 years old in good health.

The rearrangement links TRBV5-1 to TRBJ2-7; 11 bases are shared with TRBD1. V gave up 3 bases and J gave up 5 bases; unmatched junction bases: 7. Per the germline V gene, CDR1 is SGHRS and CDR2 is YFSETQ. The CDR3 is 15 amino acids. The CDR3 is CASSWGGQGADEQYF. CDR3 sequence (DNA): TGCGCCAGCAGCTGGGGCGGACAGGGGGCCGACGAGCAGTACTTC.

The rearrangement links TRBV2 to TRBJ2-5, with 12 bases identical to TRBD2. The end of the DNA aligns better with TRBJ2-7, so the J call may be wrong. Per the germline V gene, CDR1 is SNHLY and CDR2 is FYNNEI. The CDR3 is 17 residues long. Written as DNA, the CDR3 is TGTGCCAGCAGTGAGACTAGCGGGGGTGCTAACTCCTACGAGCAGTACTTC. Protein product: CASSETSGGANSYEQYF.

In this sample, this clone turned up a few times. The V and J genes are TRBV16 and TRBJ2-7; D gene uncertain. Germline V gene data show CDR1 as KGHSY and CDR2 as FQNENV. V was trimmed by 0 bases and J by 0 bases, leaving 9 bases between them. This CDR3 spans 15 amino acids. The CDR3 protein is CASSQSVGYSYEQYF. CDR3 sequence (DNA): TGTGCCAGCAGCCAATCAGTCGGGTACTCCTACGAGCAGTACTTC.

The chain has TRBV28 and TRBJ1-6, with D perhaps matching TRBD1 (5 bases). The CDR3 sequence is 16 residues long. Trimming pared 2 bases from V and 3 bases from J, leaving 11 bases between. Germline-derived CDR1 and CDR2 are MDHEN and SYDVKM. The CDR3 sequence: CASSLRGRGYNSPLHF. For the CDR3, the DNA is TGTGCCAGCAGTTTACGGGGCCGGGGCTATAATTCACCCCTCCACTTT.

CDR3 nucleotides: TGCGCCAGCAGCTTGGAATCTAGCGCGAGCTCCTACAATGAGCAGTTCTTC. This sequence encodes CASSLESSASSYNEQFF. The rearrangement links TRBV5-1 to TRBJ2-1; weak D call: TRBD2 (6 bases). CDR1 SGHRS and CDR2 YFSETQ come from the germline V gene. The CDR3 extends over 17 amino acids. V lost 0 bases, J lost 0 bases, and 13 bases lay in between.

Comment on this clone: Other DNA sequences of this sample code for an identical CDR3. The chain uses TRBV6-5 and TRBJ1-2, with D unclear. Germline V gives CDR1 MNHEY, CDR2 SVGAGI. The V end lost 0 bases, the J end lost 0 bases, and 8 bases lay between the germline ends. The CDR3 has 15 residues. CDR3 in amino acids: CASSYSRGANYGYTF. The CDR3 DNA follows: TGTGCCAGCAGTTACTCACGGGGAGCTAACTATGGCTACACCTTC.

The genes are TRBV6-4 and TRBJ2-3, with TRBD2 matching over 10 bases. The V and J ends lost 1 base and 0 bases, in that order; junction bases with no gene match: 13. This CDR3 region has 20 residues. The V gene's germline CDR1 is MRHNA and CDR2 SNTAGT. CDR3 sequence (DNA): TGTGCCAGCAGTGACTTAACTAGCGGGGCCTCCACCCTTAGCACAGATACGCAGTATTTT. Residues: CASSDLTSGASTLSTDTQYF.

The V call is TRBV6-1, the J call TRBJ2-5; possible D gene TRBD2, 6 bases. V was trimmed by 6 bases and J by 5 bases, leaving 16 bases between them. CDR1 is MNHNS, CDR2 SASEGT, per germline. The CDR3 is made up of 14 amino acids. CDR3 protein: CASRGDFVGETQYF. The CDR3 DNA reads TGTGCCAGCAGGGGGGACTTCGTCGGGGAGACCCAGTACTTC.